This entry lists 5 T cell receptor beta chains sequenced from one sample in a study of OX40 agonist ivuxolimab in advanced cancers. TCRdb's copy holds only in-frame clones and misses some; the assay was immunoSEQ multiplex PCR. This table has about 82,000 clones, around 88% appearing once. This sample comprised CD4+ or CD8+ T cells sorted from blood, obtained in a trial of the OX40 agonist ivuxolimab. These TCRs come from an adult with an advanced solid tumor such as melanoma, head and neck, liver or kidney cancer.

CDR3 protein: CASTLGTVNEAFF. The CDR3 nucleotides are TGTGCCAGCACCTTGGGGACTGTAAATGAAGCTTTCTTT. The chain links TRBV7-2 to TRBJ1-1; D possibly corresponds to TRBD1 (5 bases). This CDR3 spans 13 amino acids. Germline-derived CDR1 and CDR2 are SGHTA and FQGNSA. V was pared by 7 bases and J by 7 bases, with 16 bases between.

CDR3 region: CASSYTAGVSYEQYF. The CDR3 nucleotides are TGTGCCAGCAGTTACACGGCGGGCGTTTCCTACGAGCAGTACTTC. V usage is TRBV6-5 and J usage is TRBJ2-7, with a tentative D call TRBD2 (5 bases). CDR1 and CDR2 (germline): MNHEY, SVGAGI. V lost 2 bases and J lost 1, with 12 bases in between. The CDR3 sequence is 15 residues long.

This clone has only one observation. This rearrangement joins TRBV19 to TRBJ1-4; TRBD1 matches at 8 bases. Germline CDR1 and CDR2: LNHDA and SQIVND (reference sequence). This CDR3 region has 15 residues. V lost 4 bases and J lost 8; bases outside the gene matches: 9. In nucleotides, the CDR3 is TGTGCCAGTAGTACTGGACAGGGAGGATGGGAAAAACTGTTTTTT. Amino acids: CASSTGQGGWEKLFF.

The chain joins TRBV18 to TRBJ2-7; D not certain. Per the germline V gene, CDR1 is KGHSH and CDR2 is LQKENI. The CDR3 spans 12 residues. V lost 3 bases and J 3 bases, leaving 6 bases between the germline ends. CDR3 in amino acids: CASSPKIYEQYF. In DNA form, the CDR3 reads TGTGCCAGCTCACCGAAGATCTACGAGCAGTACTTC. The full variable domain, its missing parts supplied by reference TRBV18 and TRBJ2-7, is NAGVMQNPRHLVRRRGQEARLRCSPMKGHSHVYWYRQLPEEGLKFMVYLQKENIIDESGMPKERFSAEFPKEGPSILRIQQVVRGDSAAYFCASSPKIYEQYFGPGTRLTVT.

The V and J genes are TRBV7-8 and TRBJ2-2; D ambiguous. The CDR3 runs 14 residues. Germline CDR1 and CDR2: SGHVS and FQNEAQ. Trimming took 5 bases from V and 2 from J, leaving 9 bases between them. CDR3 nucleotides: TGTGCCAGCAGCCGGAATAGTAACACCGGGGAGCTGTTTTTT. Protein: CASSRNSNTGELFF.